A single TCR beta chain is shown here with its context. Its antigen is still unknown. This entry belongs to a study of CD8 T cells in Susac syndrome. Overall study findings and caveats: There were approximately 15 Susac-specific public clones in total CD8+ repertoires and roughly five in CD8+ TEMRA repertoires.

Reverse transcription of about 0.5 to 1 ug RNA used random hexamers. Multiplex immunoSEQ PCR targeted 54 Vbeta and 13 Jbeta TCR beta segments. MiXCR, run by TCRdb on the immunoSEQ multiplex PCR reads, gives a single entry per CDR3 protein. The sample has about 100,000 distinct CDR3 sequences; about 96% are singletons. The CDR3 covers 13 residues. Germline V gene lookup returns CDR1 SQVTM and CDR2 ANQGSEA. V lost 1 base and J 0 bases, leaving 6 bases between the germline ends. Source material: CD8+ T cells from PBMCs. This chain links TRBV29-1 with TRBJ1-1; D not resolved. The source of this sequence is a human donor with Susac syndrome. CDR3 DNA sequence: TGCAGCGTTGAAGGTTTGGTGAACACTGAAGCTTTCTTT. This translates into CSVEGLVNTEAFF. Based on the CDR3 plus reference TRBV29-1 and TRBJ1-1, the full variable domain is SAVISQKPSRDICQRGTSLTIQCQVDSQVTMMFWYRQQPGQSLTLIATANQGSEATYESGFVIDKFPISRPNLTFSTLTVSNMSPEDSSIYLCSVEGLVNTEAFFGQGTRLTVV.